This T cell receptor (beta chain) was sequenced in a study of blood T cell repertoires in COVID-19. Sequencing was performed with immunoSEQ multiplex PCR; in TCRdb, only in-frame clones are kept and a portion is missing. In the table there are 30,000 to 40,000 clones, about nine tenths of which are singletons. This CDR3 has 15 residues. V gave up 3 bases and J gave up 5 bases, with 17 bases separating them. The germline V gene has CDR1 LNHDA and CDR2 SQIVND (reference sequence). This TCR derives from a man aged 45-65 years with active or convalescent COVID-19. The sequenced sample was peripheral blood. The rearrangement uses TRBV19 and TRBJ2-7, with a possible D match to TRBD1 (6 bases). CDR3 amino acids: CASSMALDRLHEQYF. DNA of the CDR3: TGTGCCAGTAGTATGGCCCTCGACAGGTTACACGAGCAGTACTTC.